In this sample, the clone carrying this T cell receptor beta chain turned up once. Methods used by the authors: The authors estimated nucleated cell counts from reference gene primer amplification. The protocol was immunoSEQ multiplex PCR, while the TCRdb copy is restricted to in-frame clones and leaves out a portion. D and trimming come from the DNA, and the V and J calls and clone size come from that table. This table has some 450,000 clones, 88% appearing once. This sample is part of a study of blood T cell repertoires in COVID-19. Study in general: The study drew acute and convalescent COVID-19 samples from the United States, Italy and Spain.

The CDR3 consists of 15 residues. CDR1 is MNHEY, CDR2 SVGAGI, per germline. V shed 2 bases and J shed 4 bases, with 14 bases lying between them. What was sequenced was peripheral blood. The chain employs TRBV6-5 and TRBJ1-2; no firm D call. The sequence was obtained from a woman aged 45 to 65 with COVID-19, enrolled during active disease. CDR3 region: CASSYLDSVPYGYTF. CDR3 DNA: TGTGCCAGCAGTTACCTAGACTCCGTCCCCTATGGCTACACCTTC.